The 17 T cell receptor beta chains below were found in one sample sequenced in a study of T cells in Graves' hyperthyroidism and ophthalmopathy. Amplification targeted TCR beta CDR3 regions from RNA transcripts. The TCR CDR3 was amplified in a first-round RT-PCR using the HTBI primer set. TCRdb re-called the multiplex PCR reads with MiXCR, one entry per CDR3 protein. The table lists hundreds of thousands of distinct CDR3 sequences, more than 13% of them singletons. The specimen sequenced was blood. Source of these receptors: a woman aged 25 to 39 with Graves' hyperthyroidism.

This rearrangement joins TRBV6-1 to TRBJ2-6, with D tentatively TRBD1 (5 bases). This CDR3 spans 15 amino acids. V was shortened by 3 bases and J by 0 bases, with 6 bases between the two germline ends. CDR1 is MNHNS and CDR2 is SASEGT in the germline V gene. The CDR3 loop is CASSDRVSGANVLTF. The CDR3 bases are TGTGCCAGCAGTGACAGGGTCTCTGGGGCCAACGTCCTGACTTTC.

This chain links TRBV19 with TRBJ2-4; D might be TRBD1 (7 bases). The CDR3 is 13 residues long. Trimming pared 11 bases from V and 6 bases from J, leaving 17 bases between. Germline-derived CDR1 and CDR2 are LNHDA and SQIVND (reference sequence). The CDR3 bases are TGTGCCTCCGCCCAGGGGGGTGGAAACATTCAGTACTTC. It translates to CASAQGGGNIQYF.

The chain uses TRBV28 and TRBJ2-5; D unresolved. The V and J ends lost 3 bases and 1 base respectively, with 9 bases between them. The CDR3 has 14 residues. From germline, CDR1 is MDHEN and CDR2 SYDVKM. The CDR3 nucleotides are TGTGCCAGCAGTTTCCTTGCGGTCCAAGAGACCCAGTACTTC. Amino acids: CASSFLAVQETQYF.

The chain couples TRBV6-1 to TRBJ2-6, with D hard to call. CDR1 and CDR2 from the germline V gene are MNHNS and SASEGT. Trimming removed 8 bases from V and 3 bases from J, with 8 bases in between. The length of the CDR3 is 13 residues. The CDR3 DNA is TGTGCCAGCTGTCTGCGTGGGGCCAACGTCCTGACTTTC. It encodes CASCLRGANVLTF.

As concerns this clonotype: A much larger clone lies one base from this, so it may be a read error. The chain employs TRBV12-3 or TRBV12-4 and TRBJ2-7; D may be TRBD1 (5 bases). This CDR3 contains 13 residues. Between the trimmed V and J ends, which lost 7 bases and 7 bases, there was a span of 17 bases. The CDR3 reads CASTRGSNNEQYF. DNA of the CDR3: TGTGCCAGCACTAGGGGCAGTAACAATGAGCAGTACTTC.

This clonotype has ten or more counts. The CDR3 is CASSEGTGSNQPQHF. DNA of the CDR3: TGTGCCAGCAGTGAAGGGACAGGGAGCAATCAGCCCCAGCATTTT. The chain carries TRBV6-1 and TRBJ1-5; 8 nucleotides match TRBD1. After removal of 1 base from V and 1 base from J, the junction contained 0 bases not matched to a gene. CDR1 MNHNS and CDR2 SASEGT come from the germline V gene. The CDR3 runs 15 residues.

This clonotype occurred a few times. The chain employs TRBV24-1 and TRBJ2-3; D not resolved. Germline V lookup: CDR1 KGHDR, CDR2 SFDVKD. The CDR3 is made up of 15 amino acids. V lost 0 bases and J 2 bases, leaving 8 bases between the germline ends. CDR3 sequence (DNA): TGTGCCACCAGTGATTTGGGATTTTCCACAGATACGCAGTATTTT. Amino acids: CATSDLGFSTDTQYF.

This clonotype was counted ten times or more. The chain employs TRBV7-2 and TRBJ2-7, with TRBD2 as a possible D gene (5 bases). The CDR3 is 15 residues long. V was clipped by 7 bases and J by 4 bases, with 20 bases between them. Germline assignment: CDR1 SGHTA and CDR2 FQGNSA. DNA for the CDR3: TGTGCCAGCACCCCTTCGGACTCCGACCTGTACGAGCAGTACTTC. Translating gives CASTPSDSDLYEQYF.

Many counts were recorded for this clonotype. This chain joins TRBV27 and TRBJ1-2, with 9 bases fitting TRBD1. The V gene end was trimmed by 6 bases and the J gene end by 5 bases; junction bases not matched to a gene: 7. The CDR3 is 14 amino acids. CDR1 is MNHEY, CDR2 SMNVEV, per germline (reference sequence). In DNA form, the CDR3 reads TGTGCCAGCAGGGGGACAGGGAATTGGTATGGCTACACCTTC. It is translated as CASRGTGNWYGYTF.

V is TRBV7-9 and J is TRBJ2-3; 14 positions agree with TRBD2. The germline V gene encodes CDR1 SEHNR and CDR2 FQNEAQ (reference sequence). Losses at the gene ends were 5 bases for V and 4 bases for J; bases not matched to a gene: 2. The CDR3 has 15 residues. In DNA, the CDR3 is TGTGCCAGCAGCACGGGACTAGCGGGAGCAGATACGCAGTATTTT. Protein: CASSTGLAGADTQYF.

This clonotype was picked up many times. This chain connects TRBV6-6 to TRBJ2-7, with D maybe TRBD2 (5 bases). V dropped 0 bases and J dropped 0 bases, with 12 bases sitting between them. CDR3 size: 16 residues. Germline-derived CDR1 and CDR2 are MNHNY and SVGAGI (reference sequence). CDR3 bases: TGTGCCAGCAGTTACTCGGTCAGGAGGAGCTCCTACGAGCAGTACTTC. Translating it yields CASSYSVRRSSYEQYF.

In the case of this clonotype: A read error may explain this, as a much larger clone is one base away. This chain joins TRBV11-2 and TRBJ2-7, with a tentative D call TRBD1 (5 bases). The DNA end is a closer match to TRBJ2-1, so the J assignment may be wrong. Germline CDR1 is SGHAT and CDR2 is FQNNGV. The CDR3 has 15 residues. The CDR3 DNA reads as TGTGCCAGCAGCTTAGGAGGTTTTGGGGCATACGAGCAGTTCTTC. Encoded protein: CASSLGGFGAYEQFF.

In its sample, this clonotype was seen many times. CDR3 protein: CASMEGSNQPQHF. The CDR3 coding sequence is TGTGCCAGCATGGAGGGGAGCAATCAGCCCCAGCATTTT. The rearrangement joins TRBV6-1 to TRBJ1-5, with TRBD1 as a possible D gene (5 bases). Germline V gives CDR1 MNHNS, CDR2 SASEGT. The CDR3 totals 13 residues. The V gene lost 7 bases and the J gene lost 1 base, with 8 bases spanning the gap.

This clonotype has just a few counts. In DNA form, the CDR3 reads TGCAGTGCTCAACGACGGGCTATTGGGGCCTATGGCTACACCTTC. Its protein is CSAQRRAIGAYGYTF. The chain links TRBV20-1 to TRBJ1-2; TRBD1 might be the D (5 bases). V was cut by 5 bases and J by 4 bases, with 20 bases left in between. CDR3 size: 15 residues. Germline V gene lookup returns CDR1 DFQATT and CDR2 SNEGSKA (reference sequence).

The V gene is TRBV27, the J gene TRBJ1-6, with D maybe TRBD1 (6 bases). CDR3 length equals 15 residues. The germline V gene has CDR1 MNHEY and CDR2 SMNVEV (reference sequence). The V and J ends lost 6 bases and 6 bases respectively, with 15 bases between them. This chain's CDR3 is CASSSPTGFNSPLHF. The DNA for the CDR3 is TGTGCCAGCAGCTCTCCGACAGGTTTTAATTCACCCCTCCACTTT.

As to this clonotype: One junction end disagrees with the germline gene, perhaps due to a read error. The chain recombines TRBV7-2 with TRBJ1-5; 7 nucleotides line up with TRBD1. Germline V gene lookup returns CDR1 SGHTA and CDR2 FQGNSA. The CDR3 sequence is 15 residues long. The CDR3 coding sequence is TGTGCCAGCAGGGTGACAGGGAATAGCAGTCAGCCCCAGCATTTT. Residues: CASRVTGNSSQPQHF.

This clonotype was recorded many times. The chain is built from TRBV20-1 and TRBJ2-1, with no clear D. The CDR3 loop spans 17 amino acids. Trimming shortened V by 3 bases and J by 3 bases, and 21 bases separated the two germline ends. The germline gives CDR1 DFQATT, CDR2 SNEGSKA (reference sequence). The CDR3 sequence is CSASKSSGSALYNEQFF. The CDR3 DNA is TGCAGTGCTAGTAAGAGTTCGGGTAGTGCCCTCTACAATGAGCAGTTCTTC.